Listed here are 16 T cell receptor beta chains from one sample, sequenced in a study of blood T cells in healthy people across ages. The authors ran a second PCR of about 6 to 11 cycles using a sample-barcoded 5' primer and a J-beta primer mix. TCRdb reprocessed the 5' RACE reads via MiXCR and lists one record per CDR3 protein. The sample includes about 1,600,000 distinct CDR3 sequences, about 40% seen only once; the top ten take less than 8%. The sample taken for sequencing was blood. The receptors come from a woman between 18 and 29 years old in good health.

The CDR3 loop is CASSLYASESYNEQFF. The DNA of the CDR3 is TGTGCCAGCAGTTTATATGCTAGCGAGTCCTACAATGAGCAGTTCTTC. The genes are TRBV27 and TRBJ2-1; TRBD2 is a possible D gene (6 bases). Germline V gene sequence: CDR1 MNHEY, CDR2 SMNVEV (reference sequence). Trimming took 1 base from V and 1 from J, leaving 11 bases between them. The CDR3 covers 16 residues.

The table lists this clonotype with a few counts. The chain couples TRBV20-1 to TRBJ2-1, with D possibly matching TRBD2 (5 bases). The CDR3 loop spans 14 amino acids. Trimming pared 8 bases from V and 7 bases from J, leaving 21 bases between. Germline CDR1 reads DFQATT; CDR2 reads SNEGSKA (reference sequence). The CDR3 bases are TGCAGTTCCACCGACCCAGCGGCCGGAAATGAGCAGTTCTTC. Translation: CSSTDPAAGNEQFF.

This clonotype was counted only a few times. This chain joins TRBV20-1 and TRBJ1-2, with 7 bases matching TRBD1. Unmatched junction bases numbered 11, after V lost 1 base and J lost 9 bases. The CDR3 runs 14 residues. The germline CDR1 and CDR2 sequences are DFQATT and SNEGSKA (reference sequence). The CDR3 reads CSARVPGQSVSYTF. DNA for the CDR3: TGCAGTGCTAGAGTCCCGGGACAGTCCGTCAGCTACACCTTC.

The V call is TRBV20-1, the J call TRBJ2-5; 7 bases fit TRBD1. There are 15 residues in the CDR3. The germline V gene encodes CDR1 DFQATT and CDR2 SNEGSKA (reference sequence). Germline trimming cut 1 base from V and 4 bases from J; bases unmatched to any gene: 9. The CDR3 reads CSARAGQGDVETQYF. DNA of the CDR3: TGCAGTGCTAGAGCCGGGCAGGGGGACGTAGAGACCCAGTACTTC.

The chain is built from TRBV20-1 and TRBJ2-7; 8 positions agree with TRBD2. V trimming: 1 base; J trimming: 0 bases; junction bases outside the gene matches: 2. This CDR3 is built from 14 residues. CDR1 is DFQATT, CDR2 SNEGSKA, per germline (reference sequence). CDR3 amino acids: CSARGSGSSYEQYF. The CDR3 DNA reads TGCAGTGCTAGAGGCAGCGGGAGCTCCTACGAGCAGTACTTC.

The chain uses TRBV28 and TRBJ2-3; TRBD1 aligns across 8 bases. This CDR3 comprises 16 residues. Germline V CDR1 and CDR2: MDHEN, SYDVKM. Trimming removed 5 bases from V and 4 bases from J; junction bases left unmatched: 11. CDR3 in amino acids: CASSPGSRGHPDTQYF. The CDR3, as DNA: TGTGCCAGCAGTCCCGGGAGCAGGGGGCATCCAGATACGCAGTATTTT. Drawing the rest from reference TRBV28 and TRBJ2-3, the complete variable domain is DVKVTQSSRYLVKRTGEKVFLECVQDMDHENMFWYRQDPGLGLRLIYFSYDVKMKEKGDIPEGYSVSREKKERFSLILESASTNQTSMYLCASSPGSRGHPDTQYFGPGTRLTVL.

This clonotype was observed a single time. The gene calls are TRBV2 and TRBJ2-3; TRBD2 agrees at 13 bases. Germline CDR1 is SNHLY and CDR2 is FYNNEI. Trimming at V came to 7 bases and at J to 6 bases, leaving 16 bases not matched to a gene. CDR3 length equals 18 residues. CDR3 sequence (DNA): TGTGCCAGCATCCCGACTAGCGGGGGGCCCCCCCCCGGGGATACGCAGTATTTT. It translates to CASIPTSGGPPPGDTQYF. The entire variable domain, with the rest obtained from reference TRBV2 and TRBJ2-3, is as follows: EPEVTQTPSHQVTQMGQEVILRCVPISNHLYFYWYRQILGQKVEFLVSFYNNEISEKSEIFDDQFSVERPDGSNFTLKIRSTKLEDSAMYFCASIPTSGGPPPGDTQYFGPGTRLTVL.

The chain carries TRBV20-1 and TRBJ2-3; D call uncertain. The CDR3 is made up of 15 amino acids. CDR1 is DFQATT, CDR2 SNEGSKA, per germline (reference sequence). Between the trimmed V and J ends, which lost 5 bases and 3 bases, there was a span of 18 bases. The CDR3 region is CSAPMTLLRTDTQYF. DNA of the CDR3: TGCAGTGCTCCGATGACTCTCCTTCGGACAGATACGCAGTATTTT.

This clonotype was found a few times. The V gene is TRBV20-1, the J gene TRBJ2-1, with D uncertain. Trimming took off 0 bases at V and 4 bases at J, with 19 bases between the two ends. The germline V gene encodes CDR1 DFQATT and CDR2 SNEGSKA (reference sequence). The length of the CDR3 is 17 residues. The CDR3 nucleotides read TGCAGTGCTAGAGATTTCAGACTTCGGCCCGAATACAATGAGCAGTTCTTC. It is translated as CSARDFRLRPEYNEQFF.

This clonotype was seen more than once but under ten times. CDR3 sequence reads: CASSLAQGEETQYF. DNA for the CDR3: TGTGCCAGCAGTTTAGCGCAGGGGGAAGAGACCCAGTACTTC. The rearrangement joins TRBV12-3 or TRBV12-4 to TRBJ2-5; 7 bases are shared with TRBD1. The CDR3 is made up of 14 amino acids. J gave up 3 bases and V 0 bases, and 1 base lay outside the gene matches.

CDR3 in DNA: TGTGCCAGCTTAGGGACAGGGGTATACGAGCAGTACTTC. As protein: CASLGTGVYEQYF. The rearrangement links TRBV6-1 to TRBJ2-7; 10 bases map to TRBD1. Looked up from germline, CDR1 is MNHNS and CDR2 is SASEGT. Trimming cost V 8 bases and J 4 bases; bases outside gene matches: 5. The CDR3 is 13 residues long.

This clonotype was seen a single time. The V call is TRBV28, the J call TRBJ2-2; 8 bases are a match to TRBD2. Germline V gives CDR1 MDHEN, CDR2 SYDVKM. Germline trimming cut 2 bases from V and 6 bases from J; bases unmatched to any gene: 2. The CDR3 extends over 14 amino acids. The CDR3 DNA reads as TGTGCCAGCAGTTTAAGCGGGGGAGCCGGGGAGCTGTTTTTT. It codes for CASSLSGGAGELFF.

V usage is TRBV7-9 and J usage is TRBJ2-5; D is unclear. The end of the DNA is better explained by TRBJ2-7, so the J call may be wrong. Germline loops: CDR1 SEHNR, CDR2 FQNEAQ (reference sequence). The CDR3 extends over 15 amino acids. As DNA, the CDR3 is TGTGCCAGCAGCTTGGTCTCACTAAGCCCGTTCGAGCAGTACTTC. This codes for CASSLVSLSPFEQYF.

The chain is built from TRBV24-1 and TRBJ1-5; tentative D call: TRBD1 (5 bases). Deletions cut 4 bases from V and 5 bases from J, with 5 bases between. Germline V gives CDR1 KGHDR, CDR2 SFDVKD. The CDR3 contains 12 residues. CDR3 loop: CATSETDQPQHF. The CDR3 nucleotides read TGTGCCACCAGTGAGACAGATCAGCCCCAGCATTTT.

The chain is built from TRBV6-1 and TRBJ2-7; D assignment may be TRBD1 or TRBD2 (7 bases each). The V gene's germline CDR1 is MNHNS and CDR2 SASEGT. The CDR3 loop spans 15 amino acids. V lost 2 bases, J lost 0 bases, and 11 bases lay in between. The CDR3 loop is CASSEQGGASYEQYF. The CDR3, as DNA: TGTGCCAGCAGTGAACAGGGGGGGGCCTCCTACGAGCAGTACTTC.

The chain carries TRBV5-6 and TRBJ2-4; 8 nucleotides agree with TRBD2. Judging by the DNA end, TRBJ2-7 fits better; the J call may be wrong. CDR3 size: 14 residues. Germline-derived CDR1 and CDR2 are SGHDT and YYEEEE. The CDR3 DNA follows: TGTGCCAGCAGCTTGGGGACTAGCCGCCACGAGCAGTACTTC. It yields the protein CASSLGTSRHEQYF.